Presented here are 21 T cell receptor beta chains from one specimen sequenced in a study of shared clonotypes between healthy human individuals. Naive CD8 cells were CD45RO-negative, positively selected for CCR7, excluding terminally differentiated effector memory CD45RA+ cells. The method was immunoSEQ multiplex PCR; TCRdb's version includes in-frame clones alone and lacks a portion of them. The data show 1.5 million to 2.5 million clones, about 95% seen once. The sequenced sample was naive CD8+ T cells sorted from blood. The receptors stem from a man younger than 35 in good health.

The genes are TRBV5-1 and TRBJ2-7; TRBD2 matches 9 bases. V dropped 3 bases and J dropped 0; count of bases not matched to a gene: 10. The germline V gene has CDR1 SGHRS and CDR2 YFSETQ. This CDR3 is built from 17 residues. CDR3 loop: CASSSGVASGNSYEQYF. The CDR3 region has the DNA TGCGCCAGCAGCTCGGGGGTTGCTAGCGGGAACTCCTACGAGCAGTACTTC.

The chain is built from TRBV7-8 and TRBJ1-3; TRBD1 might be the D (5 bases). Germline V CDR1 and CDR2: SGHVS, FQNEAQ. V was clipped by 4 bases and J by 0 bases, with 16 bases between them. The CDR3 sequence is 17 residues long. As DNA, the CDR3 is TGTGCCAGCAGCTCCCAGTGGAGGGGAAGCTCTGGAAACACCATATATTTT. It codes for CASSSQWRGSSGNTIYF.

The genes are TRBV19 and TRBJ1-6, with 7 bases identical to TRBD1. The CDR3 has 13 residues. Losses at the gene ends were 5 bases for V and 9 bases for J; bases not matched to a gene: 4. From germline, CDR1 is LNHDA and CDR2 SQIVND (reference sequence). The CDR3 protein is CASSSGGFSPLHF. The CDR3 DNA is TGTGCCAGTAGTTCAGGGGGGTTTTCACCCCTCCACTTT.

CDR3 nucleotide sequence: TGTGCCAGCAGCTCAATGGACAGGGGTCCGGACACTGAAGCTTTCTTT. Its protein is CASSSMDRGPDTEAFF. The gene calls are TRBV7-9 and TRBJ1-1; 9 nucleotides match TRBD1. V lost 4 bases, J lost 3 bases, and 9 bases stayed unmatched. Germline CDR1 reads SEHNR; CDR2 reads FQNEAQ (reference sequence). The CDR3 sequence is 16 residues long.

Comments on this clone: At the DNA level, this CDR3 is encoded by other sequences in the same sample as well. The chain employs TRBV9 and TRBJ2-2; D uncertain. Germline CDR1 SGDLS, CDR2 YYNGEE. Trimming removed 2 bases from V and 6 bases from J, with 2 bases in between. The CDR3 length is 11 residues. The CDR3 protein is CASSVPGELFF. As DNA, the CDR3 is TGTGCCAGCAGCGTTCCCGGGGAGCTGTTTTTT.

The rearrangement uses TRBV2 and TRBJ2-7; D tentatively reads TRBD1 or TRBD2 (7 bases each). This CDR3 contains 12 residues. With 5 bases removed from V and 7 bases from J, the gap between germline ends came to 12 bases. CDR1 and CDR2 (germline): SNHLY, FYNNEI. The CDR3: CASSTGEGEQYF. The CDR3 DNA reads TGTGCCAGCAGTACAGGGGAGGGGGAGCAGTACTTC.

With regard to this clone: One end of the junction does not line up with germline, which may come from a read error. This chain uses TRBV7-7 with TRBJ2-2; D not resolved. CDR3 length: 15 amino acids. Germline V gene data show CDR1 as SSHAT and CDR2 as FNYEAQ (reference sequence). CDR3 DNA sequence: TGTGCTAGCAGCTTAAGTACGGCCCCCACCGGGGAGCTGTTTTTT. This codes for CASSLSTAPTGELFF.

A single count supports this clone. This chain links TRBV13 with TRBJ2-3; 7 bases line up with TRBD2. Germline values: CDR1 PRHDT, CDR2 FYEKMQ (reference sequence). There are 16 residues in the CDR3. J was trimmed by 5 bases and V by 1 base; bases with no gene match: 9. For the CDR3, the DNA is TGTGCCAGCAGCTTAGTAGTCGGGGAGGGGCAAGATACGCAGTATTTT. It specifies CASSLVVGEGQDTQYF.

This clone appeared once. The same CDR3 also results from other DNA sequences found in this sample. Here the CDR3 reads CASSLYGTYEQYF. The CDR3 DNA reads TGTGCCAGCAGTTTATACGGTACCTACGAGCAGTACTTC. The chain carries TRBV28 and TRBJ2-7; D is unresolved. Trimming pared 1 base from V and 2 bases from J, leaving 6 bases between. From germline, CDR1 is MDHEN and CDR2 SYDVKM. This CDR3 contains 13 residues.

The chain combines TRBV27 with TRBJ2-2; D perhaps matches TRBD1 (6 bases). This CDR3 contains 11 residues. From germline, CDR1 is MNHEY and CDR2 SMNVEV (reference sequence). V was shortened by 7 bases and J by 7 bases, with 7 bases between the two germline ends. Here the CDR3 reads CASKGVGELFF. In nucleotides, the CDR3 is TGTGCCAGCAAGGGGGTCGGGGAGCTGTTTTTT.

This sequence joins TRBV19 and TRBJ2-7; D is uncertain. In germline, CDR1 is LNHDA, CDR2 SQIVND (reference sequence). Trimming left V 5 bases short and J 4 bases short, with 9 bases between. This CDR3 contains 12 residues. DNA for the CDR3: TGTGCCAGTAGTCCCCCCGGATACGAGCAGTACTTC. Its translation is CASSPPGYEQYF. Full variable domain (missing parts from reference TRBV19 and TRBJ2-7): DGGITQSPKYLFRKEGQNVTLSCEQNLNHDAMYWYRQDPGQGLRLIYYSQIVNDFQKGDIAEGYSVSREKKESFPLTVTSAQKNPTAFYLCASSPPGYEQYFGPGTRLTVT.

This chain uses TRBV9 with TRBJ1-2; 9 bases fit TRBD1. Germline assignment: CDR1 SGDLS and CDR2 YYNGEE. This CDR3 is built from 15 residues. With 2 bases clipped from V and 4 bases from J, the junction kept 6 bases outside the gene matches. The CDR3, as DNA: TGTGCCAGCAGCGTGGATGACAGGGGGTCCTATGGCTACACCTTC. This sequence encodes CASSVDDRGSYGYTF.

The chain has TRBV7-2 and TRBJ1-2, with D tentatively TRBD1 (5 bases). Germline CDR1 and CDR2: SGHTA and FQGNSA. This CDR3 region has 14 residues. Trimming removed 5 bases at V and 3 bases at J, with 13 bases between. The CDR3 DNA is TGTGCCAGCAGCCAAGGGGTTAGTTACTATGGCTACACCTTC. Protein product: CASSQGVSYYGYTF.

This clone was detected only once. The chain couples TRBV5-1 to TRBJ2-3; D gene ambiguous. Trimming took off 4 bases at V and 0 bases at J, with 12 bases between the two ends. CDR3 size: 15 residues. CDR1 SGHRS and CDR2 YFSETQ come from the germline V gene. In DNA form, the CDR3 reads TGCGCCAGCAGCCCCCTGATAAAGAGCACAGATACGCAGTATTTT. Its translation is CASSPLIKSTDTQYF.

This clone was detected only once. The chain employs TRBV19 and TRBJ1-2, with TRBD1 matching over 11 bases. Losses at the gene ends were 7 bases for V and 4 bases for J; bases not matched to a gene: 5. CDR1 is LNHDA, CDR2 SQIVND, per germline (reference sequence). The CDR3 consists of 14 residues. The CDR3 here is CASTPGQGGYGYTF. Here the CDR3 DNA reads TGTGCCAGTACCCCGGGACAGGGGGGCTATGGCTACACCTTC.

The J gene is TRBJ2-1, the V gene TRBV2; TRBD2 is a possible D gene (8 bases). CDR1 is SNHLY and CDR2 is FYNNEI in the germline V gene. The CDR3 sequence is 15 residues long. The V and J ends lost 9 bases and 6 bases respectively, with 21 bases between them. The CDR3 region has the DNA TGTGCCAGGGACAGGATCAGCGGGAGTGGCAATGAGCAGTTCTTC. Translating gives CARDRISGSGNEQFF.

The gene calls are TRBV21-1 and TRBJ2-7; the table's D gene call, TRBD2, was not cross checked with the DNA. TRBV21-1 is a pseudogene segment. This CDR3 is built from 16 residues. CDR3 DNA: TGTGCCAGCAGCGAACACCGGCCGGAGACGCGGAACGAGCAGTACTTC. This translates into CASSEHRPETRNEQYF.

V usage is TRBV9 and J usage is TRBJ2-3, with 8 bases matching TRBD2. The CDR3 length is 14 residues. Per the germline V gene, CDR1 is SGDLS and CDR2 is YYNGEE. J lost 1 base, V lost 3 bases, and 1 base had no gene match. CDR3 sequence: CASSGAGGTDTQYF. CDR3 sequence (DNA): TGTGCCAGCAGCGGAGCGGGGGGCACAGATACGCAGTATTTT.

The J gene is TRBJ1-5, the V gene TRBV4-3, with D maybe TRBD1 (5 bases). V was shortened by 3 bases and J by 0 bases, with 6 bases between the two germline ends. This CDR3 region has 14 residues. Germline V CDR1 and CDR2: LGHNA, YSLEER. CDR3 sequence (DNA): TGCGCCAGCAGCCAGGACAATAGCAATCAGCCCCAGCATTTT. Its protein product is CASSQDNSNQPQHF.

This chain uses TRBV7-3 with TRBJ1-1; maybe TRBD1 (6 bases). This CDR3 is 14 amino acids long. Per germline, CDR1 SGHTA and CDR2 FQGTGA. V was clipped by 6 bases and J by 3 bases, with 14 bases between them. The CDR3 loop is CASSLGGLDTEAFF. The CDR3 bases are TGTGCCAGCAGTTTAGGGGGATTGGACACTGAAGCTTTCTTT.

The CDR3 DNA reads TGCGCCAGCAGGGACAGGGGCGCTTCACCCCTCCACTTT. Protein product: CASRDRGASPLHF. The chain links TRBV5-1 to TRBJ1-6; 9 positions match TRBD1. V shed 5 bases and J 9 bases; nucleotides not matched to a gene: 3. Germline loops: CDR1 SGHRS, CDR2 YFSETQ. The length of the CDR3 is 13 residues. The entire variable domain, with the rest obtained from reference TRBV5-1 and TRBJ1-6, is as follows: KAGVTQTPRYLIKTRGQQVTLSCSPISGHRSVSWYQQTPGQGLQFLFEYFSETQRNKGNFPGRFSGRQFSNSRSEMNVSTLELGDSALYLCASRDRGASPLHFGNGTRLTVT.